The clone carrying this TCR beta chain was seen only once. Assay used: immunoSEQ multiplex PCR; TCRdb lists only in-frame clones, some missing. The sample contains about 58,000 clones, about 88% of which appear only once. This specimen comes from a study of blood T cell repertoires in COVID-19. The wider study: Researchers got acute and convalescent COVID-19 samples from the United States, Italy and Spain.

Trimming left V 0 bases short and J 1 base short, with 7 bases between. Germline V lookup: CDR1 LGHDT, CDR2 YNNKEL (reference sequence). This CDR3 is built from 14 residues. This chain links TRBV3-1 (or the pseudogene TRBV3-2) with TRBJ2-7; D call uncertain. The sequence derives from a woman aged 55 to 70 with active COVID-19. What was sequenced was peripheral blood. The CDR3 sequence is CASSQESQSYEQYF. CDR3 nucleotide sequence: TGTGCCAGCAGCCAAGAGAGTCAATCCTACGAGCAGTACTTC.